This passage covers 3 T cell receptor beta chains from one sample sequenced in a study of monozygotic twins with inflammatory bowel disease. TCRdb re-called the 5' RACE reads and gives one entry per CDR3 protein, without DNA. The listing records about 420,000 distinct CDR3 sequences. Sequenced: blood. The receptor source for this set is a human donor with ulcerative colitis or Crohn's disease, or a healthy co-twin of an affected twin (not recorded which).

The V call is TRBV2, the J call TRBJ1-1. The CDR3 consists of 14 residues. The germline gives CDR1 SNHLY, CDR2 FYNNEI. CDR3 sequence reads: CASSDRRGNTEAFF.

The chain combines TRBV5-1 with TRBJ2-3; the TRBD1 assignment by TCRdb is unverifiable without DNA. Germline-derived CDR1 and CDR2 are SGHRS and YFSETQ. The CDR3 is made up of 15 amino acids. CDR3 protein: CASSSRGVDPDTQYF.

The V gene is TRBV5-1, the J gene TRBJ1-2; TCRdb names TRBD1, which stays unverified in the absence of DNA. The CDR3 runs 14 residues. Germline V gives CDR1 SGHRS, CDR2 YFSETQ. The CDR3 sequence is CASSEGGRNYGYTF.